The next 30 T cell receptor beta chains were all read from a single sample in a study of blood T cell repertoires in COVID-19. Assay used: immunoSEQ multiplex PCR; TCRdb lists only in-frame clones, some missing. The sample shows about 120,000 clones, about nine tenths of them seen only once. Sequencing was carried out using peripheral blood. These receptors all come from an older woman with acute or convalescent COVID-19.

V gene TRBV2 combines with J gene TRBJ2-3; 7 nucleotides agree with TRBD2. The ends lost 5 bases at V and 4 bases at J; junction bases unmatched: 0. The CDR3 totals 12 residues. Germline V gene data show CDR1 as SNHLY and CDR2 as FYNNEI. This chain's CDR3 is CASSREADTQYF. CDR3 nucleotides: TGTGCCAGCAGTCGGGAGGCAGATACGCAGTATTTT.

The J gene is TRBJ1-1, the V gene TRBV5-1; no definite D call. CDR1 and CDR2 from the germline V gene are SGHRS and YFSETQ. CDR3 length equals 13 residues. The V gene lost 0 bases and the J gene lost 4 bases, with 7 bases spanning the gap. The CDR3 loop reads CASSLDPSTEAFF. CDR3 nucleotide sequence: TGCGCCAGCAGCTTGGACCCGAGCACTGAAGCTTTCTTT.

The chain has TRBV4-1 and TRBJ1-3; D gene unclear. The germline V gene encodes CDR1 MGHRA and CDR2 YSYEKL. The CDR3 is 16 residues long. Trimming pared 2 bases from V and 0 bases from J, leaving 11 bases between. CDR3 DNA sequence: TGCGCCAGCAGCCAACCTGGACGGGACTCTGGAAACACCATATATTTT. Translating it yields CASSQPGRDSGNTIYF.

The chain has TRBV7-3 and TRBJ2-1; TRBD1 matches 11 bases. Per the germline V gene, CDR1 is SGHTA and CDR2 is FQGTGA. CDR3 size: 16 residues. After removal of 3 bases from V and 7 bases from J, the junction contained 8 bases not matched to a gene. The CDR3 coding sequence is TGTGCCAGCAGCTTCGTCGGGACAGGGGGACAGAATGAGCAGTTCTTC. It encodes CASSFVGTGGQNEQFF.

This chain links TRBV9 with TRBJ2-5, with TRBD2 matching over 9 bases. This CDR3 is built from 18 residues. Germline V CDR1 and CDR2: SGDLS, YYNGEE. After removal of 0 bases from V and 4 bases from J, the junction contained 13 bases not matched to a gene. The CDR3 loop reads CASSVGAGGLAGRETQYF. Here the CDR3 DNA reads TGTGCCAGCAGCGTAGGGGCGGGGGGACTAGCTGGTCGAGAGACCCAGTACTTC.

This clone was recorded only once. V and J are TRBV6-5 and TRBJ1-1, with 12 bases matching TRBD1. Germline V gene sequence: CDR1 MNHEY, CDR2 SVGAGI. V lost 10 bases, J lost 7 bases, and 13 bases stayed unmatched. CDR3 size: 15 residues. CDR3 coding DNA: TGTGCCACCCTACGATGGGACAGGGGGCGCGGTGAAGCTTTCTTT. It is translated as CATLRWDRGRGEAFF.

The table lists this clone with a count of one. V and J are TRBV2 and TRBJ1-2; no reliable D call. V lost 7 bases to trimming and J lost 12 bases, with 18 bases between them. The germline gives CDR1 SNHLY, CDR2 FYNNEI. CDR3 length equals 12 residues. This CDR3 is CASTPDIFTHTF. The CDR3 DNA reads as TGTGCCAGCACCCCCGACATTTTTACTCACACCTTC.

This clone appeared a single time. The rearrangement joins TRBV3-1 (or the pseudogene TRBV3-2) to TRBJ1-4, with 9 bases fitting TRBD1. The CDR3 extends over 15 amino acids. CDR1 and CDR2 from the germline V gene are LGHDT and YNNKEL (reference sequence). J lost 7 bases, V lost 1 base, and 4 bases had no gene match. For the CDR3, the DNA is TGTGCCAGCAGCCAAGGACAGGGGGGAAGTGAAAAACTGTTTTTT. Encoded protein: CASSQGQGGSEKLFF.

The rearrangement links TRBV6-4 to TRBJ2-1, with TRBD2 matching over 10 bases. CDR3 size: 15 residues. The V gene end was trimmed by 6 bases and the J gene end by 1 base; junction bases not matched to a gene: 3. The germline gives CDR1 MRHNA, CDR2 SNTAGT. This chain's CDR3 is CASSPSGGSYNEQFF. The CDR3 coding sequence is TGTGCCAGCAGCCCTAGCGGGGGTTCCTACAATGAGCAGTTCTTC.

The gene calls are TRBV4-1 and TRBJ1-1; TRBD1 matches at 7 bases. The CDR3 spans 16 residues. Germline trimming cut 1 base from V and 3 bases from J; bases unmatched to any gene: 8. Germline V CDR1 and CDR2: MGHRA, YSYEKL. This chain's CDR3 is CASSQGRIDRDTEAFF. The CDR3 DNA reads TGCGCCAGCAGCCAAGGCCGTATAGACAGGGACACTGAAGCTTTCTTT.

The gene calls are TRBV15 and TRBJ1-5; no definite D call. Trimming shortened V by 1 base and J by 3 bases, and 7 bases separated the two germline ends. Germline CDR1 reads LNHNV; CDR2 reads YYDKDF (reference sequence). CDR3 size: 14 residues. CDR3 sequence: CATSRADTNQPQHF. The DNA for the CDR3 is TGTGCCACCAGCAGAGCCGACACCAATCAGCCCCAGCATTTT.

The CDR3 coding sequence is TGTGCCAGTAGTAGCAACATGAACACTGAAGCTTTCTTT. Amino acids: CASSSNMNTEAFF. J is TRBJ1-1 and V is TRBV19; D call uncertain. CDR3 length: 13 amino acids. Germline-derived CDR1 and CDR2 are LNHDA and SQIVND (reference sequence). V lost 4 bases, J lost 0 bases, and 6 bases lay in between.

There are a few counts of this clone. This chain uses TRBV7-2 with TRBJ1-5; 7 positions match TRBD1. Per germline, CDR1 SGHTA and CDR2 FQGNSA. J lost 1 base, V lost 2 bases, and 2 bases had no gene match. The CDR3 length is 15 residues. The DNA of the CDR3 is TGTGCCAGCAGCTTACAAGGGGGCAGCAATCAGCCCCAGCATTTT. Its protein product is CASSLQGGSNQPQHF.

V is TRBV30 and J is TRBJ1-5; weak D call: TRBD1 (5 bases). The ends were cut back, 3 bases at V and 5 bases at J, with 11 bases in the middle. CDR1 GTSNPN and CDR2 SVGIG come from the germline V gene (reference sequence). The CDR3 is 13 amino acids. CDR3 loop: CAWRDQGDQPQHF. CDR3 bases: TGTGCCTGGAGGGATCAGGGTGATCAGCCCCAGCATTTT.

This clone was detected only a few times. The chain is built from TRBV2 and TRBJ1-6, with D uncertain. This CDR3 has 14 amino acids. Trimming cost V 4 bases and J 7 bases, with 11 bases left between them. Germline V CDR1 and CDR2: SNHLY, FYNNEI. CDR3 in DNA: TGTGCCAGCAGTGTCTTGGCCACAAATTCACCCCTCCACTTT. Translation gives CASSVLATNSPLHF.

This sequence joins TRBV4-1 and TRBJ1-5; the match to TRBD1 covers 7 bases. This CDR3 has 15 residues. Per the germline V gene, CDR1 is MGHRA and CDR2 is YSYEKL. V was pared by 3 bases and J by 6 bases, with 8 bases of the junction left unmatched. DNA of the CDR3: TGCGCCAGCAGCCAGGTGACAGGGACGATTCAGCCCCAGCATTTT. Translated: CASSQVTGTIQPQHF.

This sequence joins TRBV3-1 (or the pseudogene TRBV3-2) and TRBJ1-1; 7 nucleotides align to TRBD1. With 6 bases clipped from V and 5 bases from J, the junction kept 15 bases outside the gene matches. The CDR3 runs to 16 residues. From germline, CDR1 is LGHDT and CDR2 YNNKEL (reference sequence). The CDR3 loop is CASSRYPSGGETEAFF. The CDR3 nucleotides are TGTGCCAGCAGTCGGTACCCTTCAGGGGGTGAGACTGAAGCTTTCTTT.

The CDR3 DNA reads TGCGCCAGCAGCTTGGTCCAGCGGGGGGGCGATGAGCAGTTCTTC. Protein sequence: CASSLVQRGGDEQFF. This chain connects TRBV5-1 to TRBJ2-1, with 10 bases aligning to TRBD2. There are 15 residues in the CDR3. The V segment lost 0 bases and the J segment 8 bases; nucleotides outside the gene matches: 5. Germline V gives CDR1 SGHRS, CDR2 YFSETQ.

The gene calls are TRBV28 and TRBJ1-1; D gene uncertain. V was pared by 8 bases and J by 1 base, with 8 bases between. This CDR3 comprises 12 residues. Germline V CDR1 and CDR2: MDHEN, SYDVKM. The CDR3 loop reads CASVSGNTEAFF. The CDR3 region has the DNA TGTGCCAGCGTTTCGGGGAACACTGAAGCTTTCTTT.

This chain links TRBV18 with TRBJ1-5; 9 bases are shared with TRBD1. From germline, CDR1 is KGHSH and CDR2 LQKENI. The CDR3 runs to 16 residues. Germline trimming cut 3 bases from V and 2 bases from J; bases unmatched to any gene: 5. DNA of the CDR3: TGTGCCAGCTCACCGAGACAGGGGGACGGCAATCAGCCCCAGCATTTT. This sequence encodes CASSPRQGDGNQPQHF.

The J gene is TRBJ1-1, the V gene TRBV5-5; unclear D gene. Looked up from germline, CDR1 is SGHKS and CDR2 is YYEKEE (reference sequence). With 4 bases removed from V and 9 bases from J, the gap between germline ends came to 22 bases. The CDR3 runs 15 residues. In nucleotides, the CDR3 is TGTGCCAGCAGCATGGACGGTTTGGGAGGCCCTCAAGCTTTCTTT. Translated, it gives CASSMDGLGGPQAFF.

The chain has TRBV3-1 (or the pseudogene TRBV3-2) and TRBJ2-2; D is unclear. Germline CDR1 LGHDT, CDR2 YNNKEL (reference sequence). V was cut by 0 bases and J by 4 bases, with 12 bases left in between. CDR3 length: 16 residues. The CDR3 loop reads CASSQDPRLATGELFF. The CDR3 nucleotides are TGTGCCAGCAGCCAAGATCCTCGACTGGCCACCGGGGAGCTGTTTTTT.

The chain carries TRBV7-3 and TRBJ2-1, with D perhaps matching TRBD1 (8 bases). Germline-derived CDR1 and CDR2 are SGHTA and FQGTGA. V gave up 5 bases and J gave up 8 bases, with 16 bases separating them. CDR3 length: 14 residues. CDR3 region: CASSVQGEGHEQFF. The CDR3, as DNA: TGTGCCAGCAGCGTACAGGGGGAGGGCCATGAGCAGTTCTTC.

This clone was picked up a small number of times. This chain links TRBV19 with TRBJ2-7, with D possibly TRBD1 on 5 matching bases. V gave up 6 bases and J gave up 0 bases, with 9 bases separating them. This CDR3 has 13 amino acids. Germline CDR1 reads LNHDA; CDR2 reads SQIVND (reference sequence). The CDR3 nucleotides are TGTGCCAGTAGAGGGGAAAGCTCCTACGAGCAGTACTTC. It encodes CASRGESSYEQYF.

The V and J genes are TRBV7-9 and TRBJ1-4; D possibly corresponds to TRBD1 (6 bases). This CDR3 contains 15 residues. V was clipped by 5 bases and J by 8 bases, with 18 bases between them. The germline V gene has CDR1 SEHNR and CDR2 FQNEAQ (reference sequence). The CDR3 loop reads CASSQGQRNLEKLFF. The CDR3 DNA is TGTGCCAGCAGCCAAGGACAGCGAAACCTCGAAAAACTGTTTTTT.

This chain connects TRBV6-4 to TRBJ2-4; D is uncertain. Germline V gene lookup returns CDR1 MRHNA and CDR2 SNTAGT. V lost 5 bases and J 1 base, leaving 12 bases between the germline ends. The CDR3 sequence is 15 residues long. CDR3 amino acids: CASSPGPGAKNIQYF. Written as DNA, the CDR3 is TGTGCCAGCAGTCCCGGCCCCGGGGCCAAAAACATTCAGTACTTC.

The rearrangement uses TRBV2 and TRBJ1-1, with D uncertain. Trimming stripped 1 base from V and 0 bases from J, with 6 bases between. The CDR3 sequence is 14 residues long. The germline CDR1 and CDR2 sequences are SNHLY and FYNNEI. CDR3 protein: CASSEGRMNTEAFF. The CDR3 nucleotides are TGTGCCAGCAGTGAAGGGCGGATGAACACTGAAGCTTTCTTT.

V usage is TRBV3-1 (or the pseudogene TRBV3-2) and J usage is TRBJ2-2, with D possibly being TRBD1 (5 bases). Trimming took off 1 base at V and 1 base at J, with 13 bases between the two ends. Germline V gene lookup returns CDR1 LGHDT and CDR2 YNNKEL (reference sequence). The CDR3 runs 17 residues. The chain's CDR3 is CASSQVMTAKNTGELFF. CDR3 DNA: TGTGCCAGCAGCCAAGTTATGACAGCGAAGAACACCGGGGAGCTGTTTTTT.

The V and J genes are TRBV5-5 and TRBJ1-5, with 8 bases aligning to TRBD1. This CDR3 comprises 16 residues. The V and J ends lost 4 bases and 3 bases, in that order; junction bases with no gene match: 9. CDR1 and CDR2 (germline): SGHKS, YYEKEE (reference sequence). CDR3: CASSETGAPVNQPQHF. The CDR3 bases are TGTGCCAGCAGCGAGACAGGGGCTCCTGTCAATCAGCCCCAGCATTTT.

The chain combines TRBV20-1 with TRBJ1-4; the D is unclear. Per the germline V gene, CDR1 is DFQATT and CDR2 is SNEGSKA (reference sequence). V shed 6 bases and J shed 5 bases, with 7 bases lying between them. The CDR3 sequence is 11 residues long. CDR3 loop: CSAQLNEKLFF. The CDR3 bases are TGCAGTGCACAGCTGAATGAAAAACTGTTTTTT.